This TCR beta chain was sequenced during a study of T-cell reconstitution after alpha-beta-depleted transplantation in children. This clonotype was seen many times. Preparation of the TCRbeta library involved a method that used unique molecular identifiers. TCRdb re-called the PCR reads through MiXCR, storing one row per CDR3 protein. The data contain around 410,000 distinct CDR3 sequences, roughly a tenth of them singletons. Trimming shortened V by 5 bases and J by 0 bases, and 12 bases separated the two germline ends. Germline CDR1 and CDR2: SGHTA and FQGNSA. The CDR3 totals 15 residues. The chain recombines TRBV7-2 with TRBJ2-3; D uncertain. This sequence was found in a human donor who donated a stem cell graft to a child with acute myeloid leukemia. The specimen was PBMCs from the stem cell graft donor, collected from the stem cell graft. The CDR3 DNA reads TGTGCCAGCAGCCCCCAAGTGGGGAGCACAGATACGCAGTATTTT. Amino acid sequence: CASSPQVGSTDTQYF.